These T cell receptor beta chains were read from a single sample in a study of HIV-infected patients and healthy controls. TCRdb reprocessed the 5' RACE reads with MiXCR, giving one entry per CDR3 protein. The sample has 5,000 to 6,500 distinct CDR3 sequences, 7% to 10% seen once. The sample here was blood, taken before antiretroviral therapy. The receptor source for this set is an adult with HIV infection. The CDR3 runs from the conserved cysteine through the conserved F or W. A D gene is named only where the DNA matches it firmly. For some rows the clone size is stated as once, few or many, or as a class when expanded; others skip it.

v_gene	j_gene	d_gene	abundance	CDR3nt	CDR3aa
TRBV7-3	TRBJ2-1	.	.	TGTGCCAGCAGTGTTACTTATGGGTCCTACAATGAGCAGTTCTTC	CASSVTYGSYNEQFF
TRBV7-9	TRBJ1-2	.	many	TGTGCCAGCAGCTTATCGGCACCGGGATTCTATGGCTACACCTTC	CASSLSAPGFYGYTF
TRBV29-1	TRBJ1-1	TRBD1	medium-sized	TGCAGCGTCAGGGACAGGTTGAACACTGAAGCTTTCTTT	CSVRDRLNTEAFF
TRBV6-1	TRBJ2-2	TRBD1	many	TGTGCCAGCAGTTTGGGACAGAGGACCGGGGAGCTGTTTTTT	CASSLGQRTGELFF
TRBV6-6	TRBJ1-2	.	.	TGTGCCAGCAGCGCTGGGTCTAACTATGGCTACACCTTC	CASSAGSNYGYTF
TRBV29-1	TRBJ2-7	TRBD1	many	TGCAGCGTTGAATTGACAGGGGGCGAGCAGTACTTC	CSVELTGGEQYF
TRBV2	TRBJ2-2	.	medium-sized	TGTGCCAGCAGTATCCAGGCGTACACCGGGGAGCTGTTTTTT	CASSIQAYTGELFF
TRBV20-1	TRBJ2-1	.	medium-sized	TGCAGTGCTAGACCTCGCCGGAGAGTCACCCACAATGAGCAGTTCTTC	CSARPRRRVTHNEQFF
TRBV3-1	TRBJ1-5	.	medium-sized	TGTGCCAGCAGCCAAGGGGGAGATCAGCCCCAGCATTTT	CASSQGGDQPQHF
TRBV20-1	TRBJ2-1	.	medium-sized	TGCAGTGCTAAGAACTGGGGGAACAATGAGCAGTTCTTC	CSAKNWGNNEQFF
TRBV5-4	TRBJ2-5	.	medium-sized	TGTGCCAGCAGCTTGGGGGCCGAAGAGACCCAGTACTTC	CASSLGAEETQYF
TRBV19	TRBJ2-2	TRBD2	medium-sized	TGTGCCAGTAGTACGTACGACTTAGCGGGAGAAAGGGCCGGGGAGCTGTTTTTT	CASSTYDLAGERAGELFF
TRBV6-5	TRBJ2-7	TRBD2	medium-sized	TGTGCCAGCAGTAGAGCGGGAGGGCCCTACGAGCAGTACTTC	CASSRAGGPYEQYF
TRBV20-1	TRBJ2-5	.	many	TGCAGTGCTAGACTACAGGGAGGAGAGACCCAGTACTTC	CSARLQGGETQYF
TRBV3-1	TRBJ2-1	.	medium-sized	TGTGCCAGCAGCCAAGACTCTAACTCCTACAATGAGCAGTTCTTC	CASSQDSNSYNEQFF
TRBV30	TRBJ2-3	.	medium-sized	TGTGCCTGGAGTGTACCCAGCACAGATACGCAGTATTTT	CAWSVPSTDTQYF
TRBV10-1	TRBJ1-1	.	few	TGCGCCAGCAGTGAGTCGTCCCTGGGCACTGAAGCTTTCTTT	CASSESSLGTEAFF
TRBV18	TRBJ2-2	.	many	TGTGCCAGCTCCCGGCCCGGGGGAACGAACACCGGGGAGCTGTTTTTT	CASSRPGGTNTGELFF
TRBV4-2	TRBJ2-3	TRBD2	many	TGTGCCAGCAGCCAAGAAAAGGCTAGCGGGTCAGATACGCAGTATTTT	CASSQEKASGSDTQYF
TRBV5-6	TRBJ2-1	.	medium-sized	TGTGCCAGCAGCTTTTTTGCGGACTCCTACAATGAGCAGTTCTTC	CASSFFADSYNEQFF
TRBV19	TRBJ2-6	.	many	TGTGCCAGTAGCGGGGATTTAGATGGGGCCAACGTCCTGACTTTC	CASSGDLDGANVLTF
TRBV15	TRBJ2-1	.	many	TGTGCCACCAACCTGGGTGGCATGCCCTACAATGAGCAGTTCTTC	CATNLGGMPYNEQFF
TRBV29-1	TRBJ2-3	TRBD1	many	TGCAGCGTGGGACAGGGGGGCGGAGATACGCAGTATTTT	CSVGQGGGDTQYF
TRBV20-1	TRBJ2-2	TRBD2	medium-sized	TGCAGTGCTAGAGATTACCTAGCGGGAGGAAACTCCGGGGAGCTGTTTTTT	CSARDYLAGGNSGELFF
TRBV6-2/TRBV6-3	TRBJ1-2	.	.	TGTGCCAGCAGTCTGGACCGGAGCTATGGCTACACCTTC	CASSLDRSYGYTF
TRBV7-2	TRBJ2-1	.	many	TGTGCCAGCAGCCGGAGTCCGGGGGGCTCCTCCTACAATGAGCAGTTCTTC	CASSRSPGGSSYNEQFF
TRBV5-1	TRBJ2-1	.	medium-sized	TGCGCCAGCAGCTTGGGACCACCCATGAATGAGCAGTTCTTC	CASSLGPPMNEQFF
TRBV7-2	TRBJ2-3	TRBD2	few	TGTGCCAGCAGCCACCGGGGGGGCGGTACAGATACGCAGTATTTT	CASSHRGGGTDTQYF
TRBV6-5	TRBJ2-1	.	few	TGTGCCAGCAGCCCAGCCCCGAATTCCAATGAGCAGTTCTTC	CASSPAPNSNEQFF
TRBV3-1	TRBJ1-5	TRBD1	many	TGTGCCAGCCGAAAACAGGGGGAGAATCAGCCCCAGCATTTT	CASRKQGENQPQHF
TRBV7-2	TRBJ2-2	TRBD2	medium-sized	TGTGCCAGCAGCCATAATCTAGCGGTGGCGGAGCTGTTTTTT	CASSHNLAVAELFF
TRBV5-5	TRBJ2-2	.	medium-sized	TGTGCCAGCAGCTTAGGACCTCCGAACACCGGGGAGCTGTTTTTT	CASSLGPPNTGELFF
TRBV7-9	TRBJ2-7	.	many	TGTGCCAGCAGCTTACAAGAGTACGAGCAGTACTTC	CASSLQEYEQYF